The 2 T cell receptor beta chains below were found in one sample sequenced in a study of technical replicates of blood from a few donors. Produced via immunoSEQ multiplex PCR; TCRdb's table is partial and in-frame only. Of some 54,000 clones in the sample, around 93% were seen once. Sequencing was carried out using PBMCs. These receptors all come from a human donor in good health. Some clones in this sample may be carry-over from other donors' samples.

J is TRBJ2-1 and V is TRBV7-3, with D perhaps matching TRBD2 (7 bases). The CDR3 contains 15 residues. Trimming took off 5 bases at V and 6 bases at J, with 17 bases between the two ends. The germline gives CDR1 SGHTA, CDR2 FQGTGA. CDR3 coding DNA: TGTGCCAGCAGCCCCGGGGGGCCCCTAGGCAATGAGCAGTTCTTC. Its protein is CASSPGGPLGNEQFF.

CDR3 in DNA: TGTGCCAGCAGACCCGGGACAGGGCTGGATGGCTACACCTTC. It is translated as CASRPGTGLDGYTF. V and J are TRBV6-1 and TRBJ1-2, with 9 bases fitting TRBD1. CDR3 length: 14 residues. CDR1 MNHNS and CDR2 SASEGT come from the germline V gene. After removal of 6 bases from V and 6 bases from J, the junction contained 8 bases not matched to a gene.